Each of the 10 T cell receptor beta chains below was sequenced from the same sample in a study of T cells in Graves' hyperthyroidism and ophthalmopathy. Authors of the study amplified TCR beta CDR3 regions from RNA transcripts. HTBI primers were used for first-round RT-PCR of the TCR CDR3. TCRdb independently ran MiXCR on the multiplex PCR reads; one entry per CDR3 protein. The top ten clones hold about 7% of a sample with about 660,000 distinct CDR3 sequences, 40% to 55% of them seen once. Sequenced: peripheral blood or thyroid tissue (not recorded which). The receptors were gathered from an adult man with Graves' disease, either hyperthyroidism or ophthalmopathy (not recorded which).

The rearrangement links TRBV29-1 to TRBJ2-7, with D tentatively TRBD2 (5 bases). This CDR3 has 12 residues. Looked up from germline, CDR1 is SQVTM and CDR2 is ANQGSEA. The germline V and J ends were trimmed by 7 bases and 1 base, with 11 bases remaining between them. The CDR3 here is CSGRWPSYEQYF. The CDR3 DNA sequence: TGCAGCGGGAGGTGGCCATCCTACGAGCAGTACTTC.

CDR3 in amino acids: CASGNPGSYEQYF. CDR3 bases: TGTGCCAGCGGCAACCCAGGGTCCTACGAGCAGTACTTC. The rearrangement uses TRBV12-3 or TRBV12-4 and TRBJ2-7; perhaps TRBD1 as D (5 bases). V gave up 8 bases and J gave up 1 base, with 12 bases separating them. There are 13 residues in the CDR3.

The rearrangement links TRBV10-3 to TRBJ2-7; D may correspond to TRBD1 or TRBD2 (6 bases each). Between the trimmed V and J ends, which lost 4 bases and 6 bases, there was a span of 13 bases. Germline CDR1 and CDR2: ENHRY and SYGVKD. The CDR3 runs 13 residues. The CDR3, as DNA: TGTGCCATCAGTGCCCCATGGGGGGCCGAGCAGTACTTC. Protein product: CAISAPWGAEQYF.

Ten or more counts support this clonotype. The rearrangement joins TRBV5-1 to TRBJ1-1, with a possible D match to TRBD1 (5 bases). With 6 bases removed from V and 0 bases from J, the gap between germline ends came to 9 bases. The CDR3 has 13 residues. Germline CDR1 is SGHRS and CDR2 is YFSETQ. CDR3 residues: CASTGTVNTEAFF. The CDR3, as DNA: TGCGCCAGCACCGGGACTGTGAACACTGAAGCTTTCTTT.

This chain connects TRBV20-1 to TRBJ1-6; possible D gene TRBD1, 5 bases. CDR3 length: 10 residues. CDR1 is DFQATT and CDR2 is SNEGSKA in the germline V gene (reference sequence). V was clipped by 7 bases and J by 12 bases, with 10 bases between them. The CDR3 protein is CSVGAGPLHF. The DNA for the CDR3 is TGCAGTGTTGGGGCGGGACCCCTCCACTTT.

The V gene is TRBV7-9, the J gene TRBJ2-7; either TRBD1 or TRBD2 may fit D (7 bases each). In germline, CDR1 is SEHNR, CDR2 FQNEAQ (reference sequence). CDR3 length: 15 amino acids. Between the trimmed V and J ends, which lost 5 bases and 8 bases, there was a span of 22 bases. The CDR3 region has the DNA TGTGCCAGCAGCCACACAGGGGAGGGGCAGCCCCAGCAGTACTTC. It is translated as CASSHTGEGQPQQYF.

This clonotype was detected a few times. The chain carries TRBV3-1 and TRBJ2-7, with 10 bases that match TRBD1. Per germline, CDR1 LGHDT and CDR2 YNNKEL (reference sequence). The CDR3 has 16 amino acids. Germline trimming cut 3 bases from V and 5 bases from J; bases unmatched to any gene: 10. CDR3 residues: CASSHATGTGVHEQYF. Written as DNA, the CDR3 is TGTGCCAGCAGCCATGCGACCGGGACAGGGGTGCACGAGCAGTACTTC.

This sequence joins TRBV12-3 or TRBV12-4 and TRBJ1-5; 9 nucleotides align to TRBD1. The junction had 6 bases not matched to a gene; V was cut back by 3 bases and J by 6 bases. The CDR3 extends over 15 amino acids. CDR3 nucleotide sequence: TGTGCCAGCAGTTTCACTGGGGACAGGGTTCAGCCCCAGCATTTT. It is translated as CASSFTGDRVQPQHF.

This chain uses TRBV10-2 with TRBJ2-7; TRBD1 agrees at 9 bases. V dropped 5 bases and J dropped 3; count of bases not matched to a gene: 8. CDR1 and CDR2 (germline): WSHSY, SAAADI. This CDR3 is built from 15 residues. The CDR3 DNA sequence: TGCGCCAGCAGTCCAGGGACAGGGCGAGGCTACGAGCAGTACTTC. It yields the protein CASSPGTGRGYEQYF.

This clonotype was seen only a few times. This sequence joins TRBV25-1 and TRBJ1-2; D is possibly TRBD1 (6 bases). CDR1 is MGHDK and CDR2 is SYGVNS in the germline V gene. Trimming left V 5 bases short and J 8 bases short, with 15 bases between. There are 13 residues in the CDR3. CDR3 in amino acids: CASSWGGREGYTF. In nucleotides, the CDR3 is TGTGCCAGCAGTTGGGGGGGGCGAGAAGGCTACACCTTC.